The 27 T cell receptor beta chains presented below share a single source sample, sequenced in a study of beta chain features in type 1 diabetes. Every isolated RNA sample was fully reverse transcribed, so sequencing captured expressed TCRB transcripts. Sequencing was performed with immunoSEQ multiplex PCR; in TCRdb, only in-frame clones are kept and a portion is missing. The sample yields hundreds of thousands of clones, around a sixth seen once. Specimen: naive CD4+ T cells from blood. These TCRs come from a man younger than 30 in good health.

The V and J genes are TRBV15 and TRBJ1-5; D is undetermined. This CDR3 contains 14 residues. Per germline, CDR1 LNHNV and CDR2 YYDKDF (reference sequence). V was shortened by 4 bases and J by 2 bases, with 9 bases between the two germline ends. The DNA for the CDR3 is TGTGCCACCAGCATAGACAAGGGCAATCAGCCCCAGCATTTT. It yields the protein CATSIDKGNQPQHF.

This clone was recorded a few times. J is TRBJ1-2 and V is TRBV4-2; D gene unclear. Germline assignment: CDR1 LGHNA and CDR2 YNFKEQ. CDR3 length: 13 amino acids. Trimming shortened V by 0 bases and J by 4 bases, and 6 bases separated the two germline ends. The CDR3 sequence is CASSQDTAYGYTF. In DNA form, the CDR3 reads TGTGCCAGCAGCCAAGATACAGCCTATGGCTACACCTTC.

The chain employs TRBV5-1 and TRBJ2-3, with 8 bases fitting TRBD1. The V gene's germline CDR1 is SGHRS and CDR2 YFSETQ. J lost 2 bases, V lost 4 bases, and 3 bases had no gene match. This CDR3 spans 14 amino acids. The CDR3: CASSQGQDTDTQYF. Here the CDR3 DNA reads TGCGCCAGCAGCCAGGGACAGGACACAGATACGCAGTATTTT.

This clone was recorded a few times. This chain uses TRBV7-2 with TRBJ2-7, with TRBD2 matching over 13 bases. Unmatched junction bases numbered 13, after V lost 5 bases and J lost 6 bases. This CDR3 is built from 17 residues. Per the germline V gene, CDR1 is SGHTA and CDR2 is FQGNSA. The CDR3: CASSPTSGRAQWLEQYF. The CDR3, as DNA: TGTGCCAGCAGCCCTACTAGCGGGAGGGCCCAGTGGCTCGAGCAGTACTTC. The complete variable domain, with remaining parts taken from reference TRBV7-2 and TRBJ2-7, reads GAGVSQSPSNKVTEKGKDVELRCDPISGHTALYWYRQSLGQGLEFLIYFQGNSAPDKSGLPSDRFSAERTGGSVSTLTIQRTQQEDSAVYLCASSPTSGRAQWLEQYFGPGTRLTVT.

This clone occurred a few times. The gene calls are TRBV29-1 and TRBJ2-1; perhaps TRBD1 as D (6 bases). V gave up 4 bases and J gave up 1 base, with 8 bases separating them. There are 13 residues in the CDR3. Germline loops: CDR1 SQVTM, CDR2 ANQGSEA. The CDR3 bases are TGCAGCGTTGTACAGGGTTCCTACAATGAGCAGTTCTTC. Its protein product is CSVVQGSYNEQFF.

The chain joins TRBV2 to TRBJ1-5; the D gene is possibly TRBD1 (6 bases). CDR1 is SNHLY, CDR2 FYNNEI, per germline. The CDR3 loop spans 16 amino acids. Trimming removed 5 bases from V and 2 bases from J, with 16 bases in between. The CDR3 DNA follows: TGTGCCAGCAGTAGACGGGGGGCCGAGGGCAATCAGCCCCAGCATTTT. It codes for CASSRRGAEGNQPQHF.

CDR3 loop: CASRVGVLRGEQYF. In nucleotides, the CDR3 is TGTGCCAGCAGAGTAGGGGTCCTCCGGGGGGAGCAGTACTTC. V gene TRBV5-6 combines with J gene TRBJ2-7, with D possibly matching TRBD2 (6 bases). V lost 5 bases to trimming and J lost 7 bases, with 19 bases between them. The V gene's germline CDR1 is SGHDT and CDR2 YYEEEE. There are 14 residues in the CDR3.

The rearrangement uses TRBV5-1 and TRBJ2-7; D ambiguous. From germline, CDR1 is SGHRS and CDR2 YFSETQ. With 0 bases removed from V and 6 bases from J, the gap between germline ends came to 19 bases. CDR3 length: 16 residues. CDR3 sequence: CASSLVGTELQTEQYF. The DNA for the CDR3 is TGCGCCAGCAGCTTGGTGGGTACAGAACTCCAAACCGAGCAGTACTTC.

This clone showed up many times. The V gene is TRBV30, the J gene TRBJ2-1, with a possible D match to TRBD2 (7 bases). V lost 3 bases and J lost 10, with 16 bases in between. CDR1 and CDR2 (germline): GTSNPN, SVGIG (reference sequence). This CDR3 region has 13 residues. The CDR3 nucleotides are TGTGCCTGGAGGCGGGGAGGGGGAGGAGAGCAGTTCTTC. It is translated as CAWRRGGGGEQFF.

This chain uses TRBV7-2 with TRBJ2-7, with D possibly matching TRBD2 (5 bases). This CDR3 spans 15 amino acids. Germline-derived CDR1 and CDR2 are SGHTA and FQGNSA. Trimming took off 2 bases at V and 0 bases at J, with 11 bases between the two ends. CDR3 in DNA: TGTGCCAGCAGCTTAAATGTAGGGAGCTCCTACGAGCAGTACTTC. As protein: CASSLNVGSSYEQYF.

The chain employs TRBV9 and TRBJ2-7, with 7 bases fitting TRBD2. The CDR3 length is 13 residues. CDR1 SGDLS and CDR2 YYNGEE come from the germline V gene. V shed 8 bases and J 3 bases; nucleotides not matched to a gene: 8. In DNA, the CDR3 is TGTGCCAGTAGTACTAGCGAGAGCTACGAGCAGTACTTC. This codes for CASSTSESYEQYF. The entire variable domain, with the rest obtained from reference TRBV9 and TRBJ2-7, is as follows: DSGVTQTPKHLITATGQRVTLRCSPRSGDLSVYWYQQSLDQGLQFLIQYYNGEERAKGNILERFSAQQFPDLHSELNLSSLELGDSALYFCASSTSESYEQYFGPGTRLTVT.

The rearrangement links TRBV9 to TRBJ1-4; perhaps TRBD1 as D (6 bases). The V gene lost 4 bases and the J gene lost 11 bases, with 18 bases spanning the gap. Looked up from germline, CDR1 is SGDLS and CDR2 is YYNGEE. This CDR3 spans 14 amino acids. As DNA, the CDR3 is TGTGCCAGCAGCAGGACGGGGGGCTTTGGGAAACTGTTTTTT. It translates to CASSRTGGFGKLFF.

This chain joins TRBV5-4 and TRBJ2-3; a weak D match, TRBD2 (5 bases). CDR1 is SGHNT and CDR2 is YYREEE in the germline V gene (reference sequence). The CDR3 extends over 14 amino acids. Trimming left V 3 bases short and J 1 base short, with 9 bases between. The CDR3 nucleotides read TGTGCCAGCAGCTCAGGACTTCGCACAGATACGCAGTATTTT. This sequence encodes CASSSGLRTDTQYF.

This clone has just a few counts. J is TRBJ2-7 and V is TRBV28, with TRBD2 matching 7 bases. Looked up from germline, CDR1 is MDHEN and CDR2 is SYDVKM. The CDR3 length is 15 residues. The V gene end was trimmed by 5 bases and the J gene end by 2 bases; junction bases not matched to a gene: 9. CDR3 DNA sequence: TGTGCCAGCAGTACTGGGAGGGAGGCCCCCTACGAGCAGTACTTC. This encodes CASSTGREAPYEQYF. Looking up the rest from reference TRBV28 and TRBJ2-7 gives the full variable domain: DVKVTQSSRYLVKRTGEKVFLECVQDMDHENMFWYRQDPGLGLRLIYFSYDVKMKEKGDIPEGYSVSREKKERFSLILESASTNQTSMYLCASSTGREAPYEQYFGPGTRLTVT.

The chain recombines TRBV7-3 with TRBJ1-5, with unresolved D. V lost 2 bases, J lost 6 bases, and 8 bases lay in between. Germline V lookup: CDR1 SGHTA, CDR2 FQGTGA. The CDR3 sequence is 13 residues long. CDR3 bases: TGTGCCAGCAGCTTAGGTGGCGGTCAGCCCCAGCATTTT. It specifies CASSLGGGQPQHF. Supplemented by reference TRBV7-3 and TRBJ1-5, the full variable domain reads GAGVSQTPSNKVTEKGKYVELRCDPISGHTALYWYRQSLGQGPEFLIYFQGTGAADDSGLPNDRFFAVRPEGSVSTLKIQRTERGDSAVYLCASSLGGGQPQHFGDGTRLSIL.

This clone occurred a few times. The junction and the germline gene differ at one end; a read error may be behind it. The CDR3, as DNA: TGTGCCAGCAGTTTGGGACAGTCGAACACTGAAGCTTTCTTT. As protein: CASSLGQSNTEAFF. The chain combines TRBV5-4 with TRBJ1-1; TRBD1 matches at 7 bases. The germline gives CDR1 SGHNT, CDR2 YYREEE (reference sequence). The CDR3 runs to 14 residues.

The gene calls are TRBV11-3 and TRBJ2-3; possibly TRBD1 for D (5 bases). In germline, CDR1 is SGHNT, CDR2 YENEEA. The length of the CDR3 is 15 residues. V lost 5 bases and J lost 1, with 13 bases in between. Here the CDR3 DNA reads TGTGCCAGCAGCCGACAGTCTGTTCGCACAGATACGCAGTATTTT. Translating it yields CASSRQSVRTDTQYF.

CDR3 amino acids: CAWSFRGRSSGNTIYF. In nucleotides, the CDR3 is TGTGCCTGGAGTTTCCGGGGCCGGAGCTCTGGAAACACCATATATTTT. This chain joins TRBV30 and TRBJ1-3, with TRBD1 as a possible D gene (5 bases). The CDR3 is 16 residues long. From germline, CDR1 is GTSNPN and CDR2 SVGIG (reference sequence). V gave up 2 bases and J gave up 0 bases, with 14 bases separating them.

The V and J genes are TRBV30 and TRBJ2-2, with D possibly TRBD1 on 5 matching bases. The CDR3 sequence is 17 residues long. Germline V gene data show CDR1 as GTSNPN and CDR2 as SVGIG (reference sequence). V was clipped by 6 bases and J by 7 bases, with 27 bases between them. The CDR3 DNA sequence: TGTGCCTGCTATAAGGGGCTAAGCAGGCAGGGAAGCGGGGAGCTGTTTTTT. This codes for CACYKGLSRQGSGELFF.

The chain recombines TRBV11-2 with TRBJ2-1; D gene uncertain. The ends were cut back, 5 bases at V and 7 bases at J, with 12 bases in the middle. Per germline, CDR1 SGHAT and CDR2 FQNNGV. The CDR3 is 13 residues long. CDR3 protein: CASSRVWVNEQFF. CDR3 bases: TGTGCCAGCAGCCGGGTTTGGGTTAATGAGCAGTTCTTC. Using reference TRBV11-2 and TRBJ2-1 for the parts outside the CDR3, the full variable domain is EAGVAQSPRYKIIEKRQSVAFWCNPISGHATLYWYQQILGQGPKLLIQFQNNGVVDDSQLPKDRFSAERLKGVDSTLKIQPAKLEDSAVYLCASSRVWVNEQFFGPGTRLTVL.

The rearrangement joins TRBV9 to TRBJ2-3; 8 positions agree with TRBD2. The CDR3 has 15 residues. V lost 2 bases to trimming and J lost 2 bases; unmatched junction nucleotides: 4. Germline CDR1 SGDLS, CDR2 YYNGEE. In nucleotides, the CDR3 is TGTGCCAGCAGCGTCAGCGGGGGAAACACAGATACGCAGTATTTT. Translating it yields CASSVSGGNTDTQYF.

The V gene is TRBV7-2, the J gene TRBJ2-3, with 7 bases identical to TRBD2. With 1 base clipped from V and 6 bases from J, the junction kept 7 bases outside the gene matches. CDR1 SGHTA and CDR2 FQGNSA come from the germline V gene. The CDR3 runs to 15 residues. CDR3 DNA: TGTGCCAGCAGCTTAGGAAGGGGAGGGAGGGATACGCAGTATTTT. Amino acids: CASSLGRGGRDTQYF.

This clone was counted between two and nine times. This chain uses TRBV6-5 with TRBJ1-3, with D unresolved. The CDR3 sequence is 12 residues long. Trimming took off 6 bases at V and 4 bases at J, with 7 bases between the two ends. The V gene's germline CDR1 is MNHEY and CDR2 SVGAGI. CDR3 in DNA: TGTGCCAGCAGCTCCGCAGGAAACACCATATATTTT. This gives the protein CASSSAGNTIYF.

The chain joins TRBV4-2 to TRBJ2-5; 8 nucleotides line up with TRBD2. From germline, CDR1 is LGHNA and CDR2 YNFKEQ. V lost 0 bases, J lost 5 bases, and 11 bases stayed unmatched. The CDR3 spans 17 residues. This CDR3 is CASSQDWTGGVRETQYF. CDR3 bases: TGTGCCAGCAGCCAAGATTGGACGGGAGGGGTTAGGGAGACCCAGTACTTC.

This clone was picked up a small number of times. V and J are TRBV11-2 and TRBJ2-3, with TRBD2 matching 9 bases. The V gene's germline CDR1 is SGHAT and CDR2 FQNNGV. V dropped 5 bases and J dropped 3; count of bases not matched to a gene: 9. The CDR3 has 16 residues. In nucleotides, the CDR3 is TGTGCCAGCAGCAAACGTGGACTAGCGCGTACAGATACGCAGTATTTT. This gives the protein CASSKRGLARTDTQYF.

The sample holds a few counts of this clone. The chain combines TRBV6-5 with TRBJ1-5, with D maybe TRBD1 (5 bases). The CDR3 consists of 15 residues. CDR1 is MNHEY and CDR2 is SVGAGI in the germline V gene. The V end was cut by 2 bases, the J end by 3 bases, with 11 bases between. The CDR3 DNA is TGTGCCAGCAGTTACGGGAGGGGATCCAATCAGCCCCAGCATTTT. Its translation is CASSYGRGSNQPQHF.

V is TRBV6-5 and J is TRBJ1-1; D unresolved. Looked up from germline, CDR1 is MNHEY and CDR2 is SVGAGI. V lost 9 bases and J lost 1, with 9 bases in between. CDR3 length: 12 amino acids. CDR3 sequence: CASRWGNTEAFF. The CDR3 DNA reads TGTGCCAGTCGATGGGGGAACACTGAAGCTTTCTTT.